A single T cell receptor beta chain is shown here with its context. This clone's antigen is unknown. No base quality information exists; no much larger clone differs at one position. Other DNA sequences within the sample encode an identical CDR3. Using the deep immunoSEQ assay, TCR CDR3 regions were amplified from genomic DNA by multiplex PCR. Genomic DNA extracted from each cell subset was distributed evenly over all wells of several immunoSEQ 96-well plates, and each plate served as one replicate. Each replicate PCR for sorted subsets received about 200 ng genomic DNA, equal to roughly 30,000 T cell genomes. Purified libraries were quantified with a Qubit 3.0 fluorometer, sized on a Bioanalyzer 2100, and re-quantified with the KAPA Library Quantification kit. Every immunoSEQ 96-well plate was sequenced on a dedicated single-read 150-cycle Illumina NextSeq 550 flow cell. Concerning the study's data processing: Because the immunoSEQ output included only junctional sequences and no quality scores, the filtering could not be the same as the filtering used for full-length reads. To assign V/J genes and CDR3, sequences were annotated against IMGT germline references using PyIR, a Python wrapper for IgBLAST v1.9. Reads with weak V/J assignments (E-value above 1e-6), missing CDR3, stop codons, out-of-frame junctions, or ambiguous translated residues were removed. V3J clonotypes were defined by identical inferred V gene, J gene, and CDR3 amino acid sequence. Percentage overlap between repertoires was computed as shared unique clonotypes divided by the size of the smaller repertoire. Richness of each repertoire was evaluated using RTK rarefaction, the Chao1 estimator, and Recon v2.1 estimates of unobserved clonotypes. Generation probabilities were computed with OLGA for all TCRbeta clonotypes obtained by the gDNA method from several donors. TCRdb holds this immuneACCESS table with in-frame rearrangements only. Some clones are missing; in checked studies, unresolved V genes explain under half, and the rest has no known cause. Clonal size and the V and J genes are those of that table, whereas D and trimming came from the DNA. Within this sample are about 2.4 million clones, with 93% of them counted one time only. Of the sample, approximately 0.37% falls within the top ten clones.

Donors were healthy HIV-negative adults with no recently reported acute infections or vaccinations. Only Caucasian adults living in Nashville, Tennessee, USA were represented among the donors. Magnetic negative selection was used to enrich CD4+ T cells, after which naive cells were positively selected on CD45RA and the negative fraction became the memory subset. Blood was collected by leukapheresis, and PBMCs were isolated by Ficoll-Histopaque density gradient centrifugation and then cryopreserved in liquid nitrogen vapor phase. Purity and quantity of every magnetically sorted T cell population were checked by analytical flow cytometry. Each sorted fraction had its genomic DNA isolated and then quantified by UV absorbance on a Nanodrop 2000c. The sample originates from a study of shared clonotypes between healthy human individuals (dated by TCRdb to 2019 to 2021). A note on the overall study: The cohort included a few men and a couple of women between 18 and 49 years of age. For each donor, three plates each were used for CD4 naive and CD4 memory, two plates were used for CD8 naive, and one plate was used for CD8 memory. The study deeply sequenced blood TCR repertoires of about five healthy adults to estimate repertoire size and the extent of clonotype sharing between individuals. Libraries were prepared and TCR repertoires were sequenced by different laboratories using diverse techniques, in order to increase sequencing depth and limit assay-specific biases. Between about 0.85 and 9.5 billion PBMCs per donor were obtained by leukapheresis.

From cysteine to phenylalanine, the CDR3 is 14 amino acids long. Left in the record is the CDR3 DNA by itself, 42 bases read in frame from the first base. As encoded in the germline V gene, CDR1 is SGHRS while CDR2 is YFSETQ. The V end loses 0 bases and the J end loses 1 base, and a stretch of 7 bases separates them. General conclusions and limits of the study: Because the study included only a small number of donors, the genetic and exposure-history diversity represented was limited. Pairwise subsampling indicated that sequencing depth was expected to affect the degree of clonotype sharing among donors. Compared with non-shared clonotypes, clonotypes shared by all four sorted-subset donors had higher generation probabilities. Even with the large sequencing depth, rarefaction of the sorted-subset datasets indicated that sequencing was incomplete. Sharing across a handful of donors was observed for about 5% of naive CD4, about 4% of naive CD8, about 2.3% of memory CD4, and approximately 0.41% of memory CD8 clonotypes. Estimated clonotype richness was generally larger for naive than for memory subsets. Sampling was limited to blood, and TCR repertoires in tissue likely differ from TCR repertoires in blood.

Sequenced material: naive CD4+ T cells from PBMCs. The sample's cell subset or site label, decoded: CD45RA+ positively selected. The rearranged chain carries TRBV5-1 and TRBJ1-1; the D gene is not confidently resolved. This TCR was recovered from a young man in good health. Some clones in this sample may be carry-over from other donors' samples. The DNA sequence follows: TGCGCCAGCAGCTTGGAGGGCAGGAACACTGAAGCTTTCTTT. Its product reads: CASSLEGRNTEAFF. With the portions outside the CDR3 filled from the reference TRBV5-1 and TRBJ1-1 genes, the complete variable region becomes KAGVTQTPRYLIKTRGQQVTLSCSPISGHRSVSWYQQTPGQGLQFLFEYFSETQRNKGNFPGRFSGRQFSNSRSEMNVSTLELGDSALYLCASSLEGRNTEAFFGQGTRLTVV.